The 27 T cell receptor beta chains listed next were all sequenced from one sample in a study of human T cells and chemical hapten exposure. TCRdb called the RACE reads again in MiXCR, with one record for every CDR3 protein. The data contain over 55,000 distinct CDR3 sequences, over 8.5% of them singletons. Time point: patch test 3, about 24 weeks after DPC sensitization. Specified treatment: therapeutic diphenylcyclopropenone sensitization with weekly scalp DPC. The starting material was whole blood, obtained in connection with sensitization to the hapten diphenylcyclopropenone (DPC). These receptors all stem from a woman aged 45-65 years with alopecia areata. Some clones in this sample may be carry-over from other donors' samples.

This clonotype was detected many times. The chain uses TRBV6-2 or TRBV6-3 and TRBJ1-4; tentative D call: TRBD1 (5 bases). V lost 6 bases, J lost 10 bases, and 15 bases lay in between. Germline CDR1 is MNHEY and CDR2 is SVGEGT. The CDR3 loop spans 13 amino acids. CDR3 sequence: CASREGVSGKLFF. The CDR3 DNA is TGTGCCAGCAGGGAAGGGGTATCCGGAAAACTGTTTTTT.

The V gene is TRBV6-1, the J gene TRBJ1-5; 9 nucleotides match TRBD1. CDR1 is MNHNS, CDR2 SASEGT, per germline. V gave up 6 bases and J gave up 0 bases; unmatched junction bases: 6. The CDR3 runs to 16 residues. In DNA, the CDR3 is TGTGCCAGCAGCATACAGGGGGCGTTTAGCAATCAGCCCCAGCATTTT. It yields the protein CASSIQGAFSNQPQHF.

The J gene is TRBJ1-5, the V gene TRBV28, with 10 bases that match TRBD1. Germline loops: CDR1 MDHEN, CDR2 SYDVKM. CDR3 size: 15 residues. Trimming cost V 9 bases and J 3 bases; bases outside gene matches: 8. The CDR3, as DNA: TGTGCCAGTAGAGCCGGGACAGGGGACAATCAGCCCCAGCATTTT. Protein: CASRAGTGDNQPQHF.

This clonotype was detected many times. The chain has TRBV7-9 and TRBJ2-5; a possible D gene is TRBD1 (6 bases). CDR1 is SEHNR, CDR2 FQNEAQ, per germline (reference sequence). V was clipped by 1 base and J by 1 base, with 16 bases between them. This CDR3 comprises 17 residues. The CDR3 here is CASSLGSYRAIQETQYF. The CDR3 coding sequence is TGTGCCAGCAGCTTAGGCTCCTACAGGGCCATCCAAGAGACCCAGTACTTC.

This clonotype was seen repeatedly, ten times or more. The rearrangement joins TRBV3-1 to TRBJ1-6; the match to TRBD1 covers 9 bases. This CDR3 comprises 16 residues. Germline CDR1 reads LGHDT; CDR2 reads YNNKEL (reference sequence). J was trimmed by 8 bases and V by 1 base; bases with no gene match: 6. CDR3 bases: TGTGCCAGCAGCCAAGTTACAGGGGGCCCAGATTCACCCCTCCACTTT. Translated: CASSQVTGGPDSPLHF.

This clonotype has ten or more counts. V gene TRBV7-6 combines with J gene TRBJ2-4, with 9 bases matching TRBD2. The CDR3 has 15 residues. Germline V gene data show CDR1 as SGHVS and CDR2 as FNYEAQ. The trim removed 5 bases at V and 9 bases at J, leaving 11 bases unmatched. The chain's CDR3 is CASSASGTSLTIQYF. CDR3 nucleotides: TGTGCCAGCAGCGCGTCCGGGACTAGCTTAACCATTCAGTACTTC.

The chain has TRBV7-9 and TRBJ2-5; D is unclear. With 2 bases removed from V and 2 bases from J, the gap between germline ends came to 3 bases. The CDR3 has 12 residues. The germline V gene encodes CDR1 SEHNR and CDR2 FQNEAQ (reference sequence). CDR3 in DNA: TGTGCCAGCAGCTTACAGCAAGAGACCCAGTACTTC. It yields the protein CASSLQQETQYF.

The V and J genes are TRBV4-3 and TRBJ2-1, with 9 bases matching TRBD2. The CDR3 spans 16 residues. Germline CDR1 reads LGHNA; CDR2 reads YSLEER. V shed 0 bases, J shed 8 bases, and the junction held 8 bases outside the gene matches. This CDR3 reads CASSQDMSGGRYEQFF. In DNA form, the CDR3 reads TGCGCCAGCAGCCAAGATATGAGCGGGGGGCGGTATGAGCAGTTCTTC.

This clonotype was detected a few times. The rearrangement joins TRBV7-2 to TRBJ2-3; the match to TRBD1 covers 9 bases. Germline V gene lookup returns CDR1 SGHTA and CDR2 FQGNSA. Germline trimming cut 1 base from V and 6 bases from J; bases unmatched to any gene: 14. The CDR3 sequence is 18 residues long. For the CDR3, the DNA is TGTGCCAGCAGCTTAGTGAGACTCGGACAGGGGCTTTCGGATACGCAGTATTTT. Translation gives CASSLVRLGQGLSDTQYF. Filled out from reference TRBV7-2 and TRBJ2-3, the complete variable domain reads GAGVSQSPSNKVTEKGKDVELRCDPISGHTALYWYRQSLGQGLEFLIYFQGNSAPDKSGLPSDRFSAERTGGSVSTLTIQRTQQEDSAVYLCASSLVRLGQGLSDTQYFGPGTRLTVL.

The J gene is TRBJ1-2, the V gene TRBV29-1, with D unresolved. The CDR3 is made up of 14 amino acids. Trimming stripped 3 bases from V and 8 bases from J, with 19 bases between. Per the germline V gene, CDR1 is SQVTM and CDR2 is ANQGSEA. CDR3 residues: CSVEQPTTHGGYTF. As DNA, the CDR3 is TGCAGCGTTGAGCAACCTACTACCCATGGAGGCTACACCTTC. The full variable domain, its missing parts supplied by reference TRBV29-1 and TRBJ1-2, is SAVISQKPSRDICQRGTSLTIQCQVDSQVTMMFWYRQQPGQSLTLIATANQGSEATYESGFVIDKFPISRPNLTFSTLTVSNMSPEDSSIYLCSVEQPTTHGGYTFGSGTRLTVV.

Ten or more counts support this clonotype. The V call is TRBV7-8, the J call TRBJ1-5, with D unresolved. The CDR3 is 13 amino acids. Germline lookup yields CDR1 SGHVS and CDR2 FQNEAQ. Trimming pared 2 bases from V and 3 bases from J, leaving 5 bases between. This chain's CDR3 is CASSLLPNQPQHF. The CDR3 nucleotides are TGTGCCAGCAGCTTACTGCCCAATCAGCCCCAGCATTTT.

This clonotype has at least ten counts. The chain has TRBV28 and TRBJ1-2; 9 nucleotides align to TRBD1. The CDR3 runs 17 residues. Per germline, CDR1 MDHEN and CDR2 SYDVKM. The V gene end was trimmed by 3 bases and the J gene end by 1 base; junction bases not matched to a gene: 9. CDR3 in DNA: TGTGCCAGCAGTTTCGGGGAACCGGGACAGGGTAACTATGGCTACACCTTC. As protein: CASSFGEPGQGNYGYTF.

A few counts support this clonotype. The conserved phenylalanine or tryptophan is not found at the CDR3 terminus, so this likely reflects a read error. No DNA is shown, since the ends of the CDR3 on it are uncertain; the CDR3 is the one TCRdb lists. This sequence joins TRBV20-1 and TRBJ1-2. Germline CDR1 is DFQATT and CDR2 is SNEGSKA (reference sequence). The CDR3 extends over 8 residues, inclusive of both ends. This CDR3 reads CSAADGPL.

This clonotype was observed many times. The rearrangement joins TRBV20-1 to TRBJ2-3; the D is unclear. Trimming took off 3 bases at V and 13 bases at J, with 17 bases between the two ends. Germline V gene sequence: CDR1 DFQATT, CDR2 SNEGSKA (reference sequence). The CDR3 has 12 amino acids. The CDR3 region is CSASGPFQKKYF. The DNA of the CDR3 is TGCAGTGCTAGTGGGCCCTTTCAAAAGAAGTATTTT.

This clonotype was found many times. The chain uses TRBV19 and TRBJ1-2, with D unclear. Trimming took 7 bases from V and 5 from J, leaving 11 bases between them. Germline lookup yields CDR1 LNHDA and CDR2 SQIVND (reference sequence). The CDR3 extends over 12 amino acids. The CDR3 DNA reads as TGTGCCAGTACCTCCACGACTTATGGCTACACCTTC. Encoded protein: CASTSTTYGYTF.

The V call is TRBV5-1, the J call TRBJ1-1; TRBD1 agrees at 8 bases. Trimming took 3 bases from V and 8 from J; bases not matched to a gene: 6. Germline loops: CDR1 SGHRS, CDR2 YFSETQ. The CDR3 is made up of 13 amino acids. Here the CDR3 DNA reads TGCGCCAGCAGCTCTGGCCAGGGGGCGGAAGCTTTCTTT. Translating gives CASSSGQGAEAFF.

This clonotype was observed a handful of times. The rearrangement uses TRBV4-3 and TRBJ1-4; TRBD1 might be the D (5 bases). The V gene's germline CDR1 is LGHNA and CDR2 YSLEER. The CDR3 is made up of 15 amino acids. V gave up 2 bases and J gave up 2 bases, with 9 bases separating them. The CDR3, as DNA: TGCGCCAGCAGCCAAAGGGGTGGCACTAATGAAAAACTGTTTTTT. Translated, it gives CASSQRGGTNEKLFF.

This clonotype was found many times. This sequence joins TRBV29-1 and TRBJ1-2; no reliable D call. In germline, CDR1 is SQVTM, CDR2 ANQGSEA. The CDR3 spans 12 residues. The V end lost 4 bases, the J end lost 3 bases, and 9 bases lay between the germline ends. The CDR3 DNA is TGCAGCGTTGCTCCAATGGACTATGGCTACACCTTC. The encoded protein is CSVAPMDYGYTF.

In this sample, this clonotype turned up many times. CDR3 sequence (DNA): TGTGCCAGCAGTTTGCCCGGGACAGGGGGCATATCCTACGAGCAGTACTTC. It encodes CASSLPGTGGISYEQYF. The V call is TRBV28, the J call TRBJ2-7; 12 bases match TRBD1. The germline V gene encodes CDR1 MDHEN and CDR2 SYDVKM. Germline trimming cut 3 bases from V and 1 base from J; bases unmatched to any gene: 7. CDR3 size: 17 residues. Supplemented by reference TRBV28 and TRBJ2-7, the full variable domain reads DVKVTQSSRYLVKRTGEKVFLECVQDMDHENMFWYRQDPGLGLRLIYFSYDVKMKEKGDIPEGYSVSREKKERFSLILESASTNQTSMYLCASSLPGTGGISYEQYFGPGTRLTVT.

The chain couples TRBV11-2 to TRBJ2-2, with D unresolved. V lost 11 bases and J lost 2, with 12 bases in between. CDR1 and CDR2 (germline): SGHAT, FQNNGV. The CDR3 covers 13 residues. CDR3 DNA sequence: TGTGCCGGCCAACTAATTAACACCGGGGAGCTGTTTTTT. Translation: CAGQLINTGELFF.

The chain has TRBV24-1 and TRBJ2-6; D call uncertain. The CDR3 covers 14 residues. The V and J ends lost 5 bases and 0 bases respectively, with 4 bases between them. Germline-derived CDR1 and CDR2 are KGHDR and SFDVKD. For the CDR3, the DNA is TGTGCCACCAGTGTAGGCTCTGGGGCCAACGTCCTGACTTTC. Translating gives CATSVGSGANVLTF.

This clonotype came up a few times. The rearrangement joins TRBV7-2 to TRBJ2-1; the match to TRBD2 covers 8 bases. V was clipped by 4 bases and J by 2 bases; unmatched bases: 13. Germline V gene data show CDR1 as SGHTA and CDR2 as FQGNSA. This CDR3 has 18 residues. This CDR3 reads CASSSIAPTSGTYNEQFF. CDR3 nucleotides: TGTGCCAGCAGCTCCATTGCACCAACTAGCGGTACCTACAATGAGCAGTTCTTC.

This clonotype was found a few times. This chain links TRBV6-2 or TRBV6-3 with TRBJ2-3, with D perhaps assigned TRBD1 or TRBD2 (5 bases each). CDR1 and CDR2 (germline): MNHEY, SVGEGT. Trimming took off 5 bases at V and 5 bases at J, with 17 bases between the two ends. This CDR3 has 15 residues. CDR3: CASSTVAGTGDTQYF. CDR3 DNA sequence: TGTGCCAGCAGTACCGTAGCCGGGACGGGAGATACGCAGTATTTT.

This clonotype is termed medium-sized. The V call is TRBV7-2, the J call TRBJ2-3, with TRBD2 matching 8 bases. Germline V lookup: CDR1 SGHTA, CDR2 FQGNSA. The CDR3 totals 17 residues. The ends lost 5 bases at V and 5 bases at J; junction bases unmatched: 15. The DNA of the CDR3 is TGTGCCAGCAGCCAATACGTCGGGGGGGCGAAGGGAGATACGCAGTATTTT. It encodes CASSQYVGGAKGDTQYF.

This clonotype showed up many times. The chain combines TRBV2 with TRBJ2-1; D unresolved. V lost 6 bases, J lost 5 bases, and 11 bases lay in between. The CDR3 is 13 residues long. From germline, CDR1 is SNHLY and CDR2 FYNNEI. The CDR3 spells CASRVAPHNEQFF. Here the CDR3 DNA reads TGTGCCAGCAGGGTCGCCCCCCACAATGAGCAGTTCTTC.

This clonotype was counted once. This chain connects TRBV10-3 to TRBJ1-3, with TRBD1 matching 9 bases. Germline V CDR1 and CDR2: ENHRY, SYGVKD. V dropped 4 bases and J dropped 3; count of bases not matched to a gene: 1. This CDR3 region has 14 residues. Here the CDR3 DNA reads TGTGCCATCAGTGGGGACAGGGTTGGAAACACCATATATTTT. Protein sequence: CAISGDRVGNTIYF.

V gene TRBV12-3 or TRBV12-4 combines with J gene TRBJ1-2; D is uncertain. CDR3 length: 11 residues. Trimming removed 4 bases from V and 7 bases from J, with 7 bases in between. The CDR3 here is CASSSPRGYTF. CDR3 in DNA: TGTGCCAGCAGTTCCCCCCGTGGCTACACCTTC.